This record looks at one TCR beta chain sequence and its context. Its antigen has not been determined. There are no base qualities to consult, and no much larger clone falls within one base. Libraries were made using the immunoSEQ multiplex PCR assay. TCRdb re-hosts the immuneACCESS table, in-frame sequences only. Its copies lack some clones; in the studies checked, an unresolved V gene accounts for under half of them, and the cause for the rest is not known. The sample table holds 100,000 to 150,000 clones, of which more than 80% were seen once. The top ten hold 2% to 2.5% of the sample. This specimen belongs to a study of control samples from healthy donors and cancer patients (dated by TCRdb to the early 2020s). Taken from cysteine to phenylalanine, the CDR3 has 17 residues. Only the CDR3 portion is preserved as DNA: 51 bases, with reading frame beginning at the first base. Reading the germline V gene gives CDR1 KGHDR and CDR2 SFDVKD. Unmatched junction bases come to 14, with V trimmed by 7 bases and J by 4 bases.

In this chain, TRBV24-1 is recombined with TRBJ2-1; the central 8 bases match TRBD2. The origin of this receptor is a man aged 18-30 years in good health. Sequenced: blood. The base sequence is TGTGCCACCAGAGGGCCCAATGCGGGAGGTTTTTACAATGAGCAGTTCTTC. This yields the protein CATRGPNAGGFYNEQFF.